This T cell receptor beta chain was identified during a study of chemoradiotherapy in HPV16-positive cancers. Study in general: Functional T-cell assays on a couple of HPV16-positive patients' cells defined candidate HPV-specific clones and common TCR motifs. Findings and caveats of the study: HPV-responsive T-cell expansion during chemoradiotherapy was linked to improved recurrence-free survival in HPV16-positive patients. Non-HPV-specific T cells did not expand in tumors during treatment, whereas candidate HPV-specific clones and E7-related motifs did.

Concerning this clone itself: Antigen unknown.

The CDR3 has 15 amino acids. Trimming pared 4 bases from V and 6 bases from J, leaving 18 bases between. CDR1 and CDR2 from the germline V gene are GTSNPN and SVGIG (reference sequence). Using immunoSEQ multiplex PCR, the repertoire was profiled, and TCRdb retains in-frame clones only, with some absent. This table has about 24,000 clones, about 88% appearing once. Over chemoradiotherapy, repertoires were sampled more than once. This specimen was blood, taken from a patient who underwent chemoradiotherapy. The chain carries TRBV30 and TRBJ2-2, with D perhaps TRBD2 (7 bases). The TCR comes from a human donor with HPV-associated anogenital cancer. CDR3 nucleotides: TGTGCCTGGACCCTCGGTGGGGGGGCATCCGGGGAGCTGTTTTTT. Translating gives CAWTLGGGASGELFF. The variable domain in full, with the rest retrieved from reference TRBV30 and TRBJ2-2, is SQTIHQWPATLVQPVGSPLSLECTVEGTSNPNLYWYRQAAGRGLQLLFYSVGIGQISSEVPQNLSASRPQDRQFILSSKKLLLSDSGFYLCAWTLGGGASGELFFGEGSRLTVL.